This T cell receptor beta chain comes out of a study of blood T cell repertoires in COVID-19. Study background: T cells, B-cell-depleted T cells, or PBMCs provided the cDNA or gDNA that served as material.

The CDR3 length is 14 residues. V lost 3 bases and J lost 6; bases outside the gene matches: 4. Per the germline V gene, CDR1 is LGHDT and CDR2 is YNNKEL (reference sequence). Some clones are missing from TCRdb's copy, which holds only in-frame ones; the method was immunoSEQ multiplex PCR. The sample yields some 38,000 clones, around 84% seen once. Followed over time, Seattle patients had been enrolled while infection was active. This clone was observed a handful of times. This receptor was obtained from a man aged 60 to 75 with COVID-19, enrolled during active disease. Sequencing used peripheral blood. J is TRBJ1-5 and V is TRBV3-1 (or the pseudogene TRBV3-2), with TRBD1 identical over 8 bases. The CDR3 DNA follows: TGTGCCAGCAGCCAGCAGGGGGCAGGTCAGCCCCAGCATTTT. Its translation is CASSQQGAGQPQHF.